The rows below give T cell receptor beta chains drawn from one sample of a study of shared clonotypes between healthy human individuals. Generated by immunoSEQ multiplex PCR, the TCRdb table keeps only in-frame clones and is missing some. This sample carries about 2.3 million clones, 85% to 95% of them seen once, and the ten largest clones take approximately 0.39%. The specimen sequenced was naive CD4+ T cells from PBMCs. The receptors here all came from a man between 18 and 35 years old in good health. Some clones in this sample may be carry-over from other donors' samples. Both conserved end residues are part of each CDR3. Each record gives: J gene, V gene, CDR3 protein.

TRBJ2-2 TRBV30 CAWSVRVSTGELFF
TRBJ1-2 TRBV14 CASSQQRTELYGYTF
TRBJ2-5 TRBV6-6 CASSPGWIQETQYF
TRBJ1-4 TRBV11-2 CASSLIIQRTPEKLFF
TRBJ1-3 TRBV28 CASSTGQRSGNTIYF
TRBJ1-5 TRBV28 CASRGRNNQPQHF
TRBJ2-2 TRBV9 CASSPGLAGVTGELFF
TRBJ1-1 TRBV7-9 CASRETGVTEAFF
TRBJ1-2 TRBV19 CASGRLLYYGYTF
TRBJ2-7 TRBV9 CASSAAGGYEQYF
TRBJ1-4 TRBV20-1 CSAPTGEKLFF
TRBJ2-1 TRBV28 CASSLRAGGPFGEQFF
TRBJ2-2 TRBV9 CASSGMTGINTGELFF
TRBJ2-2 TRBV5-4 CASSRAGMDTGELFF
TRBJ1-1 TRBV9 CASSTLTGGTEAFF
TRBJ2-1 TRBV28 CASSFLSGAYNEQFF
TRBJ2-7 TRBV27 CARPGGPTSYEQYF
TRBJ2-7 TRBV28 CASSQLTDSYEQYF
TRBJ2-3 TRBV28 CASSSGGLGTDTQYF
TRBJ1-5 TRBV19 CASRRGSGQGRNQPQHF
TRBJ2-7 TRBV7-8 CASSLGQDEQYF
TRBJ2-7 TRBV7-8 CASSLETGSSYEQYF
TRBJ1-2 TRBV19 CASSMTGTTYGYTF
TRBJ1-3 TRBV28 CASSLSWGGENTIYF
TRBJ1-1 TRBV21-1 CASIPGTERAEAFF
TRBJ1-1 TRBV30 CAWSVLVNTEAFF
TRBJ2-1 TRBV12-1 CASTYSGSSYNEQFF
TRBJ2-3 TRBV7-3 CASSLNYEEQYF
TRBJ2-7 TRBV30 CAWSPGTGREQYF
TRBJ2-7 TRBV27 CASSFAFPGLGYEQYF
TRBJ1-5 TRBV19 CASSILGNSNQPQHF
TRBJ1-5 TRBV28 CASSLIMGGGQPQHF
TRBJ2-1 TRBV5-4 CASSPGHQYNEQFF
TRBJ2-7 TRBV4-1 CASSRSMWAYEQYF
TRBJ1-1 TRBV19 CASKERARDAEAFF
TRBJ2-5 TRBV28 CASSPAPGLAGGETQYF
TRBJ2-3 TRBV7-2 CASSLDYSSTDTQYF
TRBJ1-2 TRBV30 CAWSGSINGYTF
TRBJ1-1 TRBV7-3 CASSPQGAGSTEAFF
TRBJ2-1 TRBV9 CASSVAPHENNEQFF
TRBJ1-3 TRBV2 CASSVELGNTIYF
TRBJ2-7 TRBV28 CASSSGTVFYEQYF
TRBJ1-1 TRBV30 CAWSRDRETEAFF
TRBJ2-3 TRBV19 CASSSFRTDTQYF
TRBJ2-1 TRBV25-1 CASRGQNNEQFF
TRBJ2-7 TRBV7-2 CASSAHRESYEQYF
TRBJ2-1 TRBV28 CASSLTPSSYNEQFF
TRBJ2-1 TRBV19 CATEDSPYNEQFF
TRBJ2-2 TRBV6-5 CASSHRGPGELFF
TRBJ2-7 TRBV5-1 CASSLSGQALSEQYF
TRBJ1-5 TRBV19 CASSQANSNQPQHF
TRBJ2-1 TRBV7-9 CASSLVGTYNEQFF
TRBJ1-2 TRBV15 CATSRAPVGRLYYTF
TRBJ1-1 TRBV18 CASSTFPQENTEAFF
TRBJ1-1 TRBV7-2 CASSLVATGDTEAFF